This TCR beta chain was captured by sequencing in a study of CD8 T cells in Susac syndrome. RNA totalling roughly 0.5 to 1 ug underwent reverse transcription with random hexamers. TCRdb passed the immunoSEQ multiplex PCR reads through MiXCR, listing each CDR3 protein once. The sample has hundreds of thousands of distinct CDR3 sequences; roughly 95% are singletons. Germline CDR1 reads MNHEY; CDR2 reads SVGAGI. Trimming removed 0 bases from V and 10 bases from J; junction bases left unmatched: 7. The CDR3 is made up of 14 amino acids. The TCR comes from a human donor with Susac syndrome. The chain employs TRBV6-5 and TRBJ2-5; 8 bases are a match to TRBD2. The material sequenced was CD4+ T cells from PBMCs. In nucleotides, the CDR3 is TGTGCCAGCAGTTACTCGTACAGCGGGAGTTACCAGTACTTC. Translation gives CASSYSYSGSYQYF.